Many counts were recorded for the clone carrying this TCR beta chain. Its antigen is unidentified. With iRepertoire HTBI primers and Arm-PCR of CDR3 regions, TCR beta libraries were built. TCRdb reprocessed the multiplex PCR reads with MiXCR, giving one entry per CDR3 protein. The sample comprises about 290,000 distinct CDR3 sequences, approximately 20% of which are singletons, and more than 50% rests with the top ten. The data were taken from a study of regulatory T cells in long-lasting Graves disease. General observations from the study: It was in persistent disease that TRBV28, TRBJ1-2 and TRBJ2-5 were favored. Comparison showed that persistent patients shared more public clonotypes (about 3,000) than new patients (966).

V dropped 4 bases and J dropped 6 bases, with 13 bases sitting between them. The CDR3 has 13 residues. Germline V gene data show CDR1 as MNHNS and CDR2 as SASEGT. Specified time point: persistent/refractory GD, antithyroid drugs over 5 years with positive TRAb. The TCR library was prepared using RNA isolated from PBMCs. The chain links TRBV6-1 to TRBJ2-7; D is uncertain. Specimen: peripheral blood mononuclear cells (PBMCs), collected when the disease was refractory, from a patient treated with antithyroid drugs. The TCR originated in a female donor with Graves disease. The CDR3 DNA reads as TGTGCCAGCAGTGTCCGCAGTTTTTCCGAGCAGTACTTC. This encodes CASSVRSFSEQYF.